Following are 4 T cell receptor beta chains from one sample sequenced in a study of response to subunit inactivated influenza vaccine. TCRdb reprocessed the RT-PCR reads via MiXCR and lists one record per CDR3 protein. The sample holds around 520,000 distinct CDR3 sequences; about an eighth are singletons and the top ten take around 9.6%. The sample consisted of PBMCs from blood, taken on the day of vaccination. All receptors derive from a man aged 50 or older who received an inactivated influenza vaccine.

This clonotype was observed once. CDR3: CAIRLAGAPHEQFF. CDR3 coding DNA: TGTGCCATCAGGCTAGCGGGGGCCCCCCATGAGCAGTTCTTC. The gene calls are TRBV10-3 and TRBJ2-1; 10 bases are shared with TRBD2. The CDR3 is made up of 14 amino acids. V dropped 6 bases and J dropped 8; count of bases not matched to a gene: 7. The germline V gene has CDR1 ENHRY and CDR2 SYGVKD.

The chain has TRBV9 and TRBJ2-1, with unresolved D. In germline, CDR1 is SGDLS, CDR2 YYNGEE. V gave up 0 bases and J gave up 7 bases, with 8 bases separating them. This CDR3 has 13 amino acids. CDR3 amino acids: CASSVEWFNEQFF. CDR3 in DNA: TGTGCCAGCAGCGTAGAGTGGTTTAATGAGCAGTTCTTC. The whole variable domain, filled in from reference TRBV9 and TRBJ2-1, reads DSGVTQTPKHLITATGQRVTLRCSPRSGDLSVYWYQQSLDQGLQFLIQYYNGEERAKGNILERFSAQQFPDLHSELNLSSLELGDSALYFCASSVEWFNEQFFGPGTRLTVL.

This clonotype was seen at least ten times. J is TRBJ2-5 and V is TRBV7-9; 9 nucleotides line up with TRBD1. Unmatched junction bases numbered 5, after V lost 4 bases and J lost 2 bases. Germline V gene lookup returns CDR1 SEHNR and CDR2 FQNEAQ (reference sequence). This CDR3 contains 15 residues. CDR3 region: CASSSMGTGQETQYF. The CDR3 DNA reads TGTGCCAGCAGCTCTATGGGGACAGGGCAAGAGACCCAGTACTTC.

The chain recombines TRBV2 with TRBJ2-7; either TRBD1 or TRBD2 may fit D (5 bases each). The CDR3 extends over 13 amino acids. Trimming took 4 bases from V and 6 from J, leaving 13 bases between them. CDR1 is SNHLY and CDR2 is FYNNEI in the germline V gene. CDR3 loop: CASSGDVGVEQYF. The CDR3 coding sequence is TGTGCCAGCAGTGGGGACGTCGGGGTCGAGCAGTACTTC.